A selection of T cell receptor beta chains follows, all from one sample in a study of blood T cell repertoires in COVID-19. Assay: immunoSEQ multiplex PCR; the TCRdb copy retains only in-frame clones and omits some. This sample has roughly 250,000 clones, with over 75% found just once. Sequencing was carried out using peripheral blood. These receptor sequences come from a woman aged 40 to 49 who had recovered from COVID-19. Both conserved end residues are part of each CDR3. A D gene is named only where the DNA matches it firmly. Only some rows state a clone size, as once, few, many or a class for expanded clones.

TRBJ1-6	.	TRBD1	TRBV6-2/TRBV6-3	TGTGCCAGCAGTTACGACAGGGGTTCTGGTAATTCACCCCTCCACTTT	CASSYDRGSGNSPLHF
TRBJ2-1	.	TRBD2	TRBV6-2/TRBV6-3	TGTGCCAGCAGTTACCTGCTAGCGGGAGGGGATGAGCAGTTCTTC	CASSYLLAGGDEQFF
TRBJ2-7	once	TRBD1	TRBV28	TGTGCCAGCACTCCCTGGGACAGTAGCTCCTACGAGCAGTACTTC	CASTPWDSSSYEQYF
TRBJ1-2	.	.	TRBV18	TGTGCCAGCTCGGGACAACGGGGTCAAGGCTATGGCTACACCTTC	CASSGQRGQGYGYTF
TRBJ2-5	.	TRBD1	TRBV11-2	TGTGCCAGCAGCTCAGTGGGGACAGGGTGGCAAGAGACCCAGTACTTC	CASSSVGTGWQETQYF
TRBJ2-2	.	.	TRBV7-3	TGTGCCAGCAGCTTAGCGGCGCGGTTGAACACCGGGGAGCTGTTTTTT	CASSLAARLNTGELFF
TRBJ1-4	.	.	TRBV6-5	TGTGCCAGCGGGGGGGCGGCAACTAATGAAAAACTGTTTTTT	CASGGAATNEKLFF
TRBJ1-5	.	.	TRBV6-4	TGTGCCAGCAGTGCAGAAGTCGGCAATCAGCCCCAGCATTTT	CASSAEVGNQPQHF
TRBJ2-7	.	TRBD2	TRBV4-1	TGCGCCAGCAGCCCGTACGATGGACTAGCGGGAGACGAGCAGTACTTC	CASSPYDGLAGDEQYF
TRBJ2-1	.	TRBD2	TRBV24-1	TGTGCCACCAGTGATTTATGGCGGGAGAGCAATGAGCAGTTCTTC	CATSDLWRESNEQFF
TRBJ1-3	.	TRBD1	TRBV4-3	TGCGCCAGCAGCCCTACACGACAGGGGACCTCTGGAAACACCATATATTTT	CASSPTRQGTSGNTIYF
TRBJ2-1	.	TRBD1	TRBV29-1	TGCAGCTTACAGGACAGGCTCCTTAACAATGAGCAGTTCTTC	CSLQDRLLNNEQFF
TRBJ2-1	.	TRBD2	TRBV3-1/TRBV3-2	TGTGCCAGCAGCCAGACGGGAGGGCCCATCCATGAGCAGTTCTTC	CASSQTGGPIHEQFF
TRBJ2-7	.	TRBD2	TRBV4-1	TGCGCCAGCAGCCAAGGGACTAGCGGGGGGGCTAATTTCTACGAGCAGTACTTC	CASSQGTSGGANFYEQYF
TRBJ2-5	.	.	TRBV4-1	TGCGCCAGCAGCCAGCCCGACAGGGCCTCGGGGGCCCAGTACTTC	CASSQPDRASGAQYF
TRBJ2-1	.	TRBD2	TRBV4-3	TGCGCCAGCAGCCAAGAATACGCGGGACTAGGGGCCAATGAGCAGTTCTTC	CASSQEYAGLGANEQFF
TRBJ1-5	.	TRBD1	TRBV7-2	TGTGCCAGCAGCATACAGACAGGGGGCAATCAGCCCCAGCATTTT	CASSIQTGGNQPQHF
TRBJ2-1	.	TRBD2	TRBV5-1	TGCGCCAGCAGCGCGGGACTAGCGGGATGGTTCGAGCAGTTCTTC	CASSAGLAGWFEQFF
TRBJ2-2	few	.	TRBV5-1	TGCGCCAGCAGCCATACGGGCGGGGAGCTGTTTTTT	CASSHTGGELFF
TRBJ1-2	.	TRBD1	TRBV3-1/TRBV3-2	TGTGCCAGCAGCCATTATTCCGGGACAGGGTTTGGCTACACCTTC	CASSHYSGTGFGYTF
TRBJ2-7	.	.	TRBV11-2	TGTGCCAGCAGCCCAAAGGGAGCGGGACACCACTACGAGCAGTACTTC	CASSPKGAGHHYEQYF
TRBJ1-5	.	.	TRBV21-1	TGTGCCAGCAGCAAAGAAATAGACAGGGGCGATAGCAATCAGCCCCAGCATTTT	CASSKEIDRGDSNQPQHF
TRBJ2-3	.	.	TRBV6-2/TRBV6-3	TGTGCCAGCAGTTCGGGACTGCTATTATTCACAGATACGCAGTATTTT	CASSSGLLLFTDTQYF
TRBJ1-1	.	.	TRBV7-2	TGTGCCAGCAGCCCGCGGGGGGGGAACACTGAAGCTTTCTTT	CASSPRGGNTEAFF
TRBJ2-7	.	TRBD1	TRBV5-1	TGCGCCAGCTTTGACAGGGGGAGCTCCTACGAGCAGTACTTC	CASFDRGSSYEQYF
TRBJ1-5	.	TRBD1	TRBV4-1	TGCGCCAGCAGCCGAGGGGGGGACAGGGGGACCTATAGCAATCAGCCCCAGCATTTT	CASSRGGDRGTYSNQPQHF
TRBJ2-1	once	.	TRBV10-3	TGTGCCACCGCGACAGGCTACAATGAGCAGTTCTTC	CATATGYNEQFF
TRBJ1-5	few	TRBD1	TRBV4-1	TGCGCCAGCAGCCAAGGGACAGGACTTAGCAATCAGCCCCAGCATTTT	CASSQGTGLSNQPQHF
TRBJ2-2	.	.	TRBV18	TGTGCCAGCTCACCCAAACAGGGAGCAGCCGGGGAGCTGTTTTTT	CASSPKQGAAGELFF
TRBJ1-5	.	.	TRBV19	TGTGCCAGTTCGACAGGACCAGCCTTTAGCAATCAGCCCCAGCATTTT	CASSTGPAFSNQPQHF
TRBJ1-6	.	.	TRBV28	TGTGCCAGCAGTTTAAACAGGGTGCATTCACCCCTCCACTTT	CASSLNRVHSPLHF
TRBJ2-7	.	.	TRBV19	TGTGCCAGTAGTAGGTCAGGGTCTGCCTACGAGCAGTACTTC	CASSRSGSAYEQYF
TRBJ2-5	.	TRBD2	TRBV3-1/TRBV3-2	TGTGCCAGCAGCCAAGATCGGACTAGCGGGAGGGCCGACGAGACCCAGTACTTC	CASSQDRTSGRADETQYF
TRBJ2-2	.	.	TRBV14	TGTGCCAGCAGCCAAAACCTAGGGGGCACCGGGGAGCTGTTTTTT	CASSQNLGGTGELFF
TRBJ2-7	.	.	TRBV4-1	TGCGCCAGCAGCCAAGATCTCCTACCCCAGGGGCAGTACTTC	CASSQDLLPQGQYF
TRBJ2-5	.	.	TRBV28	TGTGCCAGCAGGGGGCACCCGGCGGAGACCCAGTACTTC	CASRGHPAETQYF
TRBJ1-1	once	TRBD1	TRBV25-1	TGTGCCAGCAGTCACGATAGGGGACAGGGGCTATCTGAAGCTTTCTTT	CASSHDRGQGLSEAFF
TRBJ2-3	.	.	TRBV2	TGTGCCAGCTCCCGAGGGCTAAGCACAGATACGCAGTATTTT	CASSRGLSTDTQYF
TRBJ2-5	.	TRBD1	TRBV5-1	TGCGCCAGCAGCCCTCAAACAGGGGAGTGGGGTCGAGAGACCCAGTACTTC	CASSPQTGEWGRETQYF
TRBJ2-1	.	.	TRBV7-9	TGTGCCAGCAGCGCCCCTGGGGGCAAGTCCTACAATGAGCAGTTCTTC	CASSAPGGKSYNEQFF